This entry is about one T cell receptor beta chain. The antigen is not known. The source of the sample is a study of cytomegalovirus exposure and HLA in healthy donors. Findings of the study overall: In the roughly 130 validation repertoires, a later analysis found that first-cohort TCR clusters tended to co-occur. The authors confirmed in vitro that a few CMV-associated chains were specific for CMV antigens. Usually a TCR sequence was rare, but some public TCRs were found in many donors.

Data came from immunoSEQ multiplex PCR; TCRdb stores just in-frame clones and leaves some out. The sample has roughly 220,000 clones; over 70% are singletons. Separate from the approximately 720-subject first cohort, the 120-subject validation cohort was the one that the donors belonged to. Deletions cut 1 base from V and 4 bases from J, with 7 bases between. This CDR3 region has 13 residues. Germline V gene lookup returns CDR1 SGHAT and CDR2 FQNNGV. The TCR originated in a woman aged 25 to 39 in good health and CMV-seropositive. This chain connects TRBV11-2 to TRBJ1-1; D not resolved. Sequences were obtained from PBMCs. The CDR3, as DNA: TGTGCCAGCAGCTTAGTGACGGGCACTGAAGCTTTCTTT. It translates to CASSLVTGTEAFF.